The T cell receptor (beta chain) described here comes from a study of CD8+ T cells in alopecia areata. With regard to this clone: Its antigen is not known.

Sequencing relied on a cDNA template that was reverse transcribed from extracted RNA. The protocol was immunoSEQ multiplex PCR, while the TCRdb copy is restricted to in-frame clones and leaves out a portion. The sample lists some 190,000 clones, approximately 65% occurring once. The treatment: oral pan-JAK inhibitor, 5-10 mg twice daily. Germline CDR1 is MDHEN and CDR2 is SYDVKM. The CDR3 contains 13 residues. Trimming took 8 bases from V and 5 from J; bases not matched to a gene: 5. Findings and limits, study-wide: Scalp clonality and expanded CD8+ clones among the top 100 fell significantly with tofacitinib. In blood and scalp, many expanded lesional clones persisted during tofacitinib. An increase in clonality over normal scalp was evident in lesional scalp, especially alopecia totalis/universalis. Normal skin contains resident alphabeta T cells, and these are also sequenced in scalp samples.

This TCR derives from a human donor with alopecia areata. This specimen consisted of CD4+ T cells sorted from blood, obtained between weeks 43 and 45, from a patient treated with tofacitinib. The chain links TRBV28 to TRBJ1-5; TRBD1 matches 8 bases. The CDR3 sequence is CASCGDRHQPQHF. The CDR3 DNA is TGTGCCAGCTGTGGGGACAGGCATCAGCCCCAGCATTTT.